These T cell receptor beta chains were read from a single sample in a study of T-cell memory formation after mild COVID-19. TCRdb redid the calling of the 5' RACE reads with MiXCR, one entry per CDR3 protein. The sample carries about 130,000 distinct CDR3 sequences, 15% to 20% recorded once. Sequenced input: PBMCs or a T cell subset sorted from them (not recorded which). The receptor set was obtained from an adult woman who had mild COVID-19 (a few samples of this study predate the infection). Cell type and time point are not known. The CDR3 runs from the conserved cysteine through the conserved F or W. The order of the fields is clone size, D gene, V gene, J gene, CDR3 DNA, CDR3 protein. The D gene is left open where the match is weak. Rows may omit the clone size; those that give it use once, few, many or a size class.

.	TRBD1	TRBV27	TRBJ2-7	TGTGCCAGCGGGACAGGGCCCTACGAGCAGTACTTC	CASGTGPYEQYF
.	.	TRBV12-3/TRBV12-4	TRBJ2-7	TGTGCCAGCAGTTTGGCAGGAGCGTTCGCCGAGCAGTACTTC	CASSLAGAFAEQYF
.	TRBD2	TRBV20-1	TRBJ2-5	TGCAGTGCTGGAAGACGGGAGGGTGTCCAAGAGACCCAGTACTTC	CSAGRREGVQETQYF
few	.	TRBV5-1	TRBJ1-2	TGCGCCAGCAGCTTGCTTGGTGTCGCAGGCGATGGCTACACCTTC	CASSLLGVAGDGYTF
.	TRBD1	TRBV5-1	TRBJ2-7	TGCGCCAGCAGCACAGTCGACAGGGGGATCAACGAGCAGTACTTC	CASSTVDRGINEQYF
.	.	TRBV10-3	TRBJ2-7	TGTGCCACTAGAGCTGTGGGAGGTTACTCCTACGAGCAGTACTTC	CATRAVGGYSYEQYF
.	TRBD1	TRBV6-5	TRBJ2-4	TGTGCCAGCAGTACTACCGGGACAGGGAGTTACATTCAGTACTTC	CASSTTGTGSYIQYF
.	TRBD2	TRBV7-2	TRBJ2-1	TGTGCCAGCAGCTCCGTAGCGGGAGCTAGGAATGAGCAGTTCTTC	CASSSVAGARNEQFF
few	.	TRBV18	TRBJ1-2	TGTGCCAGCTCACTCGACAGATCTAACTATGGCTACACCTTC	CASSLDRSNYGYTF
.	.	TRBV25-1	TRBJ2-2	TGTGCCACCAGTTCGCGGGGTCCGAACACCGGGGAGCTGTTTTTT	CATSSRGPNTGELFF
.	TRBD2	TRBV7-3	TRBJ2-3	TGTGCCAGCAGCCTACTGGGAGCGGGGCTCACAGATACGCAGTATTTT	CASSLLGAGLTDTQYF
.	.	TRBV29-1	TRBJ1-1	TGCAGCGTCCCAAGGGGGGACACTGAAGCTTTCTTT	CSVPRGDTEAFF
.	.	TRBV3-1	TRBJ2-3	TGTGCCAGCAGCCTGGCGGGCGTTGGGGCCACAGATACGCAGTATTTT	CASSLAGVGATDTQYF
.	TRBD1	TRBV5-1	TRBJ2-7	TGCGCCAGCAGTCTGCTGGGACAGGAAACCTACGAGCAGTACTTC	CASSLLGQETYEQYF
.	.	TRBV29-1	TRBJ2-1	TGCAGCGTTGAATGGGGCAGGGGCCCATACAATGAGCAGTTCTTC	CSVEWGRGPYNEQFF
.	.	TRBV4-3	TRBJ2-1	TGCGCCAGCAGCCAAGATGTAACAAAGCAGTTCTTC	CASSQDVTKQFF
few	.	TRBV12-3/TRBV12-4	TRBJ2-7	TGTGCCAGCAGTCCCGAGGGCAGGGCGACCTACGAGCAGTACTTC	CASSPEGRATYEQYF
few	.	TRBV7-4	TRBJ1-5	TGTGCCAGCAGCTTACATGTCCAGCTAGATCAGCCCCAGCATTTT	CASSLHVQLDQPQHF
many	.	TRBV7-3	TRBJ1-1	TGTGCCAGCAGCCAACAGGGAATGGGGACTGAAGCTTTCTTT	CASSQQGMGTEAFF
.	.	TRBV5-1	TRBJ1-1	TGCGCCAGCAGCTTGGCCTCTCACACTGAAGCTTTCTTT	CASSLASHTEAFF